This T cell receptor (beta chain) was observed in a study of shared clonotypes between healthy human individuals. The count of this clone is one. Deep-level settings were used for running the assay. Profiled with immunoSEQ multiplex PCR; TCRdb holds only in-frame clones, not every one. The sample has 530,000 or so clones, about three quarters seen once. V was cut by 0 bases and J by 4 bases, with 10 bases left in between. CDR3 length: 15 amino acids. Germline loops: CDR1 SGHTA, CDR2 FQGNSA. The sequence came from a woman between 35 and 50 years old in good health. Some clones in this sample may be carry-over from other donors' samples. The chain links TRBV7-2 to TRBJ1-5, with a tentative D call TRBD1 (6 bases). The specimen was PBMCs. CDR3 loop: CASSLAWGANQPQHF. DNA for the CDR3: TGTGCCAGCAGCTTAGCATGGGGGGCGAATCAGCCCCAGCATTTT.